A selection of T cell receptor beta chains follows, all from one sample in a study of cytomegalovirus exposure and HLA in healthy donors. The method was immunoSEQ multiplex PCR; TCRdb's version includes in-frame clones alone and lacks a portion of them. The sample has some 150,000 clones, 75% to 90% seen once. Sequences were obtained from PBMCs. These receptors were taken from a woman aged 45-59 years in good health and CMV-seropositive. The CDR3 runs from the conserved cysteine through the conserved F or W. A D gene is named only where the DNA matches it firmly. Where a row states a size, it is once, few, many or the class of an expanded clone; other rows omit it.

few	TRBV7-9	.	TRBJ1-2	CASSLGGVEYGYTF	TGTGCCAGCAGCTTAGGCGGGGTGGAGTATGGCTACACCTTC
.	TRBV6-1	.	TRBJ1-3	CASRHGSGNTIYF	TGTGCCAGCAGACATGGCTCTGGAAACACCATATATTTT
.	TRBV28	.	TRBJ1-1	CASSARVRNTEAFF	TGTGCCAGCAGCGCGAGGGTGAGGAACACTGAAGCTTTCTTT
.	TRBV30	.	TRBJ1-1	CAWLGWRVGTEAFF	TGTGCCTGGTTGGGATGGAGGGTGGGCACTGAAGCTTTCTTT
.	TRBV9	TRBD2	TRBJ2-5	CASSRPLAGGLETQYF	TGTGCCAGCAGCCGACCACTAGCGGGGGGTCTTGAGACCCAGTACTTC
.	TRBV4-2	.	TRBJ2-1	CASSQEEGGGGNEQFF	TGTGCCAGCAGCCAAGAGGAAGGTGGGGGCGGGAATGAGCAGTTCTTC
.	TRBV4-3	.	TRBJ1-2	CASSQDFTGNYGYTF	TGCGCCAGCAGCCAAGATTTCACAGGGAACTATGGCTACACCTTC
.	TRBV7-7	TRBD1	TRBJ2-5	CASSFDRGETQYF	TGTGCTAGCAGTTTTGACAGGGGGGAGACCCAGTACTTC
.	TRBV6-1	TRBD1	TRBJ1-3	CASTGQVDTIYF	TGTGCCAGCACTGGACAGGTTGACACCATATATTTT
.	TRBV10-3	.	TRBJ2-7	CAISRDTEVYEQYF	TGTGCCATCAGTCGGGACACGGAAGTCTACGAGCAGTACTTC
once	TRBV4-3	.	TRBJ1-3	CASSQDSRGGNTIYF	TGCGCCAGCAGCCAAGATTCACGAGGAGGAAACACCATATATTTT
.	TRBV7-2	TRBD2	TRBJ2-1	CASSYQAASGLGGEQFF	TGTGCCAGCAGCTATCAGGCAGCCTCCGGCTTGGGGGGGGAGCAGTTCTTC
.	TRBV7-2	.	TRBJ2-1	CASSPSPGSYNEQFF	TGTGCCAGCAGTCCGTCCCCGGGAAGTTACAATGAGCAGTTCTTC
.	TRBV2	TRBD1	TRBJ1-5	CASRGDRGPYSNQPQHF	TGTGCCAGCAGGGGGGACAGGGGCCCCTATAGCAATCAGCCCCAGCATTTT
.	TRBV7-2	TRBD2	TRBJ2-1	CASSRTSVNHYNEQFF	TGTGCCAGCAGCCGGACTAGCGTAAACCACTACAATGAGCAGTTCTTC
.	TRBV27	.	TRBJ2-1	CASSLWTRGLKERRWYNEQFF	TGTGCCAGCAGTTTATGGACTCGAGGACTAAAAGAAAGGCGATGGTACAATGAGCAGTTCTTC
once	TRBV6-5	.	TRBJ2-5	CASSLQGVETQYF	TGTGCCAGCAGTCTGCAAGGGGTAGAGACCCAGTACTTC
.	TRBV29-1	TRBD1	TRBJ1-3	CSVGLDRGDRNTIYF	TGCAGCGTTGGTCTCGACAGGGGGGATAGAAACACCATATATTTT
.	TRBV4-3	.	TRBJ2-5	CASSQDWARVQETQYF	TGCGCCAGCAGCCAAGATTGGGCCAGGGTTCAGGAGACCCAGTACTTC
few	TRBV19	TRBD2	TRBJ2-3	CASSIAGGSADTQYF	TGTGCCAGTAGTATAGCGGGGGGGTCAGCAGATACGCAGTATTTT
.	TRBV5-4	.	TRBJ1-1	CASSFMYGVNTEAFF	TGTGCCAGCAGCTTTATGTACGGAGTGAACACTGAAGCTTTCTTT
.	TRBV7-3	TRBD1	TRBJ1-1	CASSLDRGEAFF	TGTGCCAGCAGTCTGGACAGGGGAGAAGCTTTCTTT
.	TRBV7-9	.	TRBJ2-7	CASSPYRARDEQYF	TGTGCCAGCAGCCCCTACAGGGCACGGGACGAGCAGTACTTC
medium-sized	TRBV6-1	TRBD2	TRBJ2-3	CASSVGTSGGASTDTQYF	TGTGCCAGCAGTGTAGGGACTAGCGGGGGGGCTAGCACAGATACGCAGTATTTT
.	TRBV5-1	TRBD1	TRBJ2-6	CASSLGTGGQRGANVLTF	TGCGCCAGCAGCCTAGGGACAGGGGGCCAGAGGGGGGCCAACGTCCTGACTTTC
once	TRBV6-5	.	TRBJ1-3	CASRQAGNTIYF	TGTGCCAGCCGGCAGGCTGGAAACACCATATATTTT
.	TRBV7-9	TRBD1	TRBJ2-7	CASEEGAYEQYF	TGTGCCAGTGAAGAGGGGGCATACGAGCAGTACTTC
.	TRBV5-4	TRBD2	TRBJ2-1	CASSLGGRAEREQFF	TGTGCCAGCAGCTTAGGTGGGAGGGCCGAACGTGAGCAGTTCTTC
.	TRBV11-1	.	TRBJ2-3	CASSLGRLVEDTQYF	TGTGCCAGCAGCTTAGGCCGACTAGTCGAAGATACGCAGTATTTT
.	TRBV27	.	TRBJ1-6	CASSLWGATGNNSPLHF	TGTGCCAGCAGTTTATGGGGCGCAACAGGGAATAATTCACCCCTCCACTTT
.	TRBV27	.	TRBJ1-6	CASSLFGSSYNSPLHF	TGTGCCAGCAGTTTATTTGGGAGCTCCTATAATTCACCCCTCCACTTT
few	TRBV15	.	TRBJ2-3	CATRDDLGSKKDTQYF	TGTGCCACCAGAGACGATTTGGGCAGTAAGAAGGATACGCAGTATTTT
.	TRBV27	.	TRBJ2-2	CASMVSGNTGELFF	TGTGCCAGCATGGTTAGCGGAAACACCGGGGAGCTGTTTTTT
.	TRBV7-2	TRBD2	TRBJ2-7	CASSQFHSGRALQQYF	TGTGCCAGCAGCCAGTTCCATAGCGGGAGGGCCCTACAGCAGTACTTC
.	TRBV29-1	.	TRBJ2-3	CSVEGRAASTDTQYF	TGCAGCGTTGAAGGCAGGGCCGCAAGCACAGATACGCAGTATTTT
.	TRBV5-4	.	TRBJ1-1	CASSPRRDSREAFF	TGTGCCAGCAGCCCGCGTAGGGACTCCAGAGAGGCTTTCTTT
.	TRBV2	.	TRBJ2-2	CASSSTRGAGTGELFF	TGTGCCAGCAGTTCTACCCGGGGGGCAGGCACCGGGGAGCTGTTTTTT
.	TRBV5-1	.	TRBJ1-5	CASSRIRKGDDLYSNQPQHF	TGCGCCAGCAGTCGCATCCGGAAAGGGGATGATCTATATAGCAATCAGCCCCAGCATTTT
.	TRBV5-1	.	TRBJ2-2	CASSLGTGHLTGELFF	TGCGCCAGCAGCTTGGGAACGGGACACCTTACCGGGGAGCTGTTTTTT
few	TRBV4-3	.	TRBJ2-2	CASSQAILSNTGELFF	TGCGCCAGCAGCCAAGCGATCCTTAGCAACACCGGGGAGCTGTTTTTT
.	TRBV4-3	TRBD2	TRBJ2-3	CASSQAQAGGRGDTQYF	TGCGCCAGCAGCCAAGCCCAAGCGGGGGGACGGGGAGATACACAGTATTTT
few	TRBV7-2	TRBD1	TRBJ2-5	CASSMTGIQETQYF	TGTGCCAGCAGCATGACAGGGATCCAAGAGACCCAGTACTTC
.	TRBV7-3	TRBD2	TRBJ2-3	CASSSSGGVTDTQYF	TGTGCCAGCAGCTCAAGCGGGGGGGTCACAGATACGCAGTATTTT
.	TRBV19	TRBD2	TRBJ2-1	CASSSGSGAYNEQFF	TGTGCCAGTAGTAGTGGGAGCGGGGCCTACAATGAGCAGTTCTTC
.	TRBV7-2	.	TRBJ1-1	CASSSRQGGGTEAFF	TGTGCCAGCAGCTCGCGACAAGGGGGTGGTACTGAAGCTTTCTTT
.	TRBV29-1	.	TRBJ1-2	CSGRWAHGYTF	TGCAGCGGCCGTTGGGCTCATGGCTACACCTTC
.	TRBV6-6	TRBD2	TRBJ2-7	CASSYSGLDYEQYF	TGTGCCAGCAGTTACTCCGGACTAGACTACGAGCAGTACTTC
.	TRBV7-8	TRBD1	TRBJ1-2	CASSPQQGGIGYTF	TGTGCCAGCAGCCCCCAACAGGGGGGGATCGGCTACACCTTC
.	TRBV5-4	.	TRBJ2-2	CASSLGQGLSGELFF	TGTGCCAGCAGCTTGGGACAGGGACTCTCCGGGGAGCTGTTTTTT